This record covers a single TCR beta chain. The antigen is unknown. The CDR3 is 13 residues long. V dropped 2 bases and J dropped 7 bases, with 9 bases sitting between them. Germline CDR1 reads MNHEY; CDR2 reads SVGAGI. The sample originates from a study of T cell responses to AZD1222 COVID-19 vaccine. General observations from the study: Baseline testing showed seropositivity in only five to seven AZD1222 recipients.

The data were produced by immunoSEQ multiplex PCR, yet TCRdb's version contains in-frame clones alone and is incomplete. The sample includes 95,000 to 120,000 clones, 86% of them seen just once. V usage is TRBV6-5 and J usage is TRBJ1-5, with D tentatively TRBD1 (5 bases). The source of this sequence is an adult in good health. The sample here was peripheral blood, taken on day 0 of AZD1222 vaccination. In DNA, the CDR3 is TGTGCCAGCAGTTACGGGGGGACCCAGCCCCAGCATTTT. Translated: CASSYGGTQPQHF.